Listed below are T cell receptor beta chains from one sample, sequenced in a study of T cells of healthy individuals. TCRdb re-called the 5' RACE reads through MiXCR, storing one row per CDR3 protein. The data hold around 98,000 distinct CDR3 sequences, with around 17% observed a single time. The receptors shown here come from a human donor in good health. Each CDR3 is given with its conserved first and last residue.

>TRBJ1-5|TRBV20-1
CSATDIIGGWQPQHF
>TRBJ2-6|TRBV19
CASSPPAGRGANVLTF
>TRBJ2-5|TRBV3-1
CASSQDIKPGQVEYF
>TRBJ2-1|TRBV12-3/TRBV12-4
CASSTSRGGEFF
>TRBJ1-2|TRBV28
CASTPPPTGGTNYGYTF
>TRBJ2-5|TRBV29-1
CSVTPRGGAKETQYF
>TRBJ2-7|TRBV2
CALGAGGPYEQYF
>TRBJ2-6|TRBV29-1
CSVEEVGSGANVLTF
>TRBJ2-2|TRBV20-1
CSARDISYTGELFF
>TRBJ1-4|TRBV3-1
CASSQSGDSTNEKLFF
>TRBJ2-2|TRBV3-1
CASSQRQARGTGELFF
>TRBJ1-2|TRBV28
CASRLPTNYGYTF
>TRBJ2-2|TRBV7-6
CASSLGTSGVTGELFF
>TRBJ2-5|TRBV12-3/TRBV12-4
CASSPPSDFAGGETQYF
>TRBJ2-7|TRBV11-1
CASSSLDAGGLYEQYF
>TRBJ2-7|TRBV10-3
CAISEGLAGEKQYF
>TRBJ2-2|TRBV20-1
CSARSDTNTGELFF
>TRBJ2-7|TRBV28
CASGQRYPYEQYF
>TRBJ1-2|TRBV5-1
CASSVEGNYGYTF
>TRBJ1-3|TRBV29-1
CSVVSSGNTIYF